The 13 T cell receptor beta chains presented below share a single source sample, sequenced in a study of human T cells and chemical hapten exposure. Specified time point: patch test 1, 2 weeks after DPC sensitization. Sample treatment: therapeutic diphenylcyclopropenone sensitization with weekly scalp DPC. From the RACE reads, TCRdb called clonotypes with MiXCR, one entry per CDR3 protein. The top ten hold about 4.2% of the sample, which has just over 80,000 distinct CDR3 sequences, around 10% seen once. The sequenced sample was whole blood, obtained in connection with sensitization to the hapten diphenylcyclopropenone (DPC). These receptors were collected from a woman aged 45-59 years with alopecia areata. Some clones in this sample may be carry-over from other donors' samples.

V usage is TRBV7-9 and J usage is TRBJ1-5; D ambiguous. Germline assignment: CDR1 SEHNR and CDR2 FQNEAQ (reference sequence). V was pared by 5 bases and J by 4 bases, with 6 bases between. CDR3 length equals 12 residues. CDR3 sequence: CASSRQNQPQHF. The CDR3 region has the DNA TGTGCCAGCAGCCGACAAAATCAGCCCCAGCATTTT.

The chain recombines TRBV6-5 with TRBJ2-1, with TRBD2 matching 8 bases. This CDR3 is 15 amino acids long. Germline V gene lookup returns CDR1 MNHEY and CDR2 SVGAGI. With V trimmed by 6 bases and J by 8 bases, 12 bases remained unmatched. CDR3 protein: CASRFGRAFLHEQFF. In DNA, the CDR3 is TGTGCCAGCAGATTCGGGAGGGCCTTTCTTCATGAGCAGTTCTTC.

This chain links TRBV3-1 with TRBJ1-2, with a possible D match to TRBD1 (6 bases). From germline, CDR1 is LGHDT and CDR2 YNNKEL (reference sequence). The CDR3 has 13 residues. V was cut by 5 bases and J by 7 bases, with 14 bases left in between. Here the CDR3 DNA reads TGTGCCAGCAGCTTAAACAGGGCGGGTGGCTACACCTTC. This encodes CASSLNRAGGYTF.

This clonotype turned up a few times. The chain is built from TRBV2 and TRBJ2-7; 9 nucleotides line up with TRBD1. Losses at the gene ends were 6 bases for V and 4 bases for J; bases not matched to a gene: 4. The CDR3 length is 13 residues. Per the germline V gene, CDR1 is SNHLY and CDR2 is FYNNEI. CDR3 DNA: TGTGCCAGCAGGGGACAGGGACAATACGAGCAGTACTTC. Translating gives CASRGQGQYEQYF.

The rearrangement uses TRBV30 and TRBJ1-1; 11 bases match TRBD1. Losses at the gene ends were 3 bases for V and 5 bases for J; bases not matched to a gene: 11. The V gene's germline CDR1 is GTSNPN and CDR2 SVGIG (reference sequence). CDR3 size: 16 residues. The CDR3 region is CAWSPLFRDRGTEAFF. The CDR3 bases are TGTGCCTGGAGCCCCCTCTTCCGGGACAGGGGGACTGAAGCTTTCTTT.

This chain links TRBV6-2 or TRBV6-3 with TRBJ1-5; D uncertain. V dropped 2 bases and J dropped 11 bases, with 7 bases sitting between them. Germline V gene sequence: CDR1 MNHEY, CDR2 SVGEGT. The CDR3 loop spans 11 amino acids. The CDR3 region is CASSYGLTQHF. CDR3 DNA sequence: TGTGCCAGCAGTTACGGGTTAACCCAGCATTTT.

This clonotype was observed many times. The rearrangement links TRBV18 to TRBJ2-5; a weak D match, TRBD2 (6 bases). There are 16 residues in the CDR3. The germline V and J ends were trimmed by 3 bases and 2 bases, with 16 bases remaining between them. CDR1 KGHSH and CDR2 LQKENI come from the germline V gene. The CDR3, as DNA: TGTGCCAGCTCACCTCGGGGCGGGGCGCAGCAAGAGACCCAGTACTTC. It yields the protein CASSPRGGAQQETQYF.

This clonotype was detected ten times or more. This chain links TRBV20-1 with TRBJ2-7; the D gene could be TRBD1 or TRBD2 (5 bases each). The CDR3 length is 14 residues. Germline CDR1 reads DFQATT; CDR2 reads SNEGSKA (reference sequence). Trimming shortened V by 5 bases and J by 1 base, and 15 bases separated the two germline ends. CDR3 in amino acids: CSAATGRTSYEQYF. The CDR3 region has the DNA TGCAGTGCTGCGACGGGACGTACATCCTACGAGCAGTACTTC.

This chain connects TRBV5-5 to TRBJ1-5; 7 positions match TRBD1. This CDR3 is 15 amino acids long. Germline V gene lookup returns CDR1 SGHKS and CDR2 YYEKEE (reference sequence). V shed 1 base, J shed 6 bases, and the junction held 7 bases outside the gene matches. This chain's CDR3 is CASSLTGVFGQPQHF. The CDR3 DNA reads TGTGCCAGCAGCTTGACAGGGGTGTTCGGTCAGCCCCAGCATTTT.

This clonotype was seen ten or more times. This chain connects TRBV7-9 to TRBJ2-2; D is ambiguous. The germline CDR1 and CDR2 sequences are SEHNR and FQNEAQ (reference sequence). This CDR3 spans 14 amino acids. With 0 bases removed from V and 0 bases from J, the gap between germline ends came to 2 bases. CDR3 sequence (DNA): TGTGCCAGCAGCTTAGCCACGAACACCGGGGAGCTGTTTTTT. It is translated as CASSLATNTGELFF.

This clonotype was observed many times. This chain joins TRBV10-3 and TRBJ2-3; the match to TRBD1 covers 7 bases. The trim removed 3 bases at V and 1 base at J, leaving 7 bases unmatched. The length of the CDR3 is 16 residues. Germline lookup yields CDR1 ENHRY and CDR2 SYGVKD. CDR3 loop: CAISETGDTRTDTQYF. The CDR3 DNA sequence: TGTGCCATCAGTGAAACAGGGGACACCCGCACAGATACGCAGTATTTT.

This clonotype was counted only a few times. The rearrangement links TRBV18 to TRBJ2-5; 11 bases fit TRBD2. The germline gives CDR1 KGHSH, CDR2 LQKENI. V dropped 4 bases and J dropped 2; count of bases not matched to a gene: 6. The CDR3 consists of 16 residues. The chain's CDR3 is CASSLGLAAPQETQYF. In nucleotides, the CDR3 is TGTGCCAGCTCACTGGGACTAGCGGCTCCGCAAGAGACCCAGTACTTC.

This chain links TRBV20-1 with TRBJ2-3; D uncertain. The CDR3 has 15 amino acids. Trimming removed 0 bases from V and 2 bases from J, with 12 bases in between. Germline V gene sequence: CDR1 DFQATT, CDR2 SNEGSKA (reference sequence). The CDR3 here is CSARDSRTSTDTQYF. CDR3 sequence (DNA): TGCAGTGCTAGAGATAGCCGTACCTCCACAGATACGCAGTATTTT.